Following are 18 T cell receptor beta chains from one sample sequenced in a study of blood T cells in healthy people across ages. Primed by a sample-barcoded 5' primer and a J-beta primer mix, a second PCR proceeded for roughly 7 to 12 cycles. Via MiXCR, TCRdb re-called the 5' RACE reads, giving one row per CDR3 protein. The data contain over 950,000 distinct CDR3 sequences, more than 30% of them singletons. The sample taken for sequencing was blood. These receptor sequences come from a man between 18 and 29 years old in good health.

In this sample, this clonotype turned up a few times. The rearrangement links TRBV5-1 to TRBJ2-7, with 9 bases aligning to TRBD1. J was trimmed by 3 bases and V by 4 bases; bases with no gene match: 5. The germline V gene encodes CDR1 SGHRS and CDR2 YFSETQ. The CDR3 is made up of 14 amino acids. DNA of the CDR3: TGCGCCAGCAGCACGGGGACAGGGTACTACGAGCAGTACTTC. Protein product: CASSTGTGYYEQYF.

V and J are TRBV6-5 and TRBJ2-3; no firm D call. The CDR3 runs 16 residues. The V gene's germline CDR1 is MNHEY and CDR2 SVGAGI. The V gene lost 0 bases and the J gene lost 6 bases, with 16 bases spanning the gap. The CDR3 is CASSYSRPTLKDTQYF. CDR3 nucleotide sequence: TGTGCCAGCAGTTACTCGCGTCCCACCTTGAAGGATACGCAGTATTTT.

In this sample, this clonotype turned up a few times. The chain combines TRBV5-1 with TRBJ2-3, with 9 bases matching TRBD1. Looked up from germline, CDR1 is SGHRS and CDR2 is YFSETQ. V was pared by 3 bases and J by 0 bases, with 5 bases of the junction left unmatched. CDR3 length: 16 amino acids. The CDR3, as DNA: TGCGCCAGCAGCTCCCCGGGACAGGGAAGCACAGATACGCAGTATTTT. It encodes CASSSPGQGSTDTQYF.

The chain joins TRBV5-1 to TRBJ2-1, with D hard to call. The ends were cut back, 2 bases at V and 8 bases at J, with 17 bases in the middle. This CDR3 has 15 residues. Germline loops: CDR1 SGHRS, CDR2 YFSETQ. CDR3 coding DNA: TGCGCCAGCAGCTTTGACACTCAGGTTCGGGATGAGCAGTTCTTC. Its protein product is CASSFDTQVRDEQFF.

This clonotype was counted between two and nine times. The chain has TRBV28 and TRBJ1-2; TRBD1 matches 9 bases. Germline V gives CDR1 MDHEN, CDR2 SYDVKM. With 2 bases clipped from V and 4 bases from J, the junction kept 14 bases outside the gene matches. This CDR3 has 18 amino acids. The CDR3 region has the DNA TGTGCCAGCAGTTTAGGGGACAGGGACTCCTGGATGATCTATGGCTACACCTTC. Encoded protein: CASSLGDRDSWMIYGYTF.

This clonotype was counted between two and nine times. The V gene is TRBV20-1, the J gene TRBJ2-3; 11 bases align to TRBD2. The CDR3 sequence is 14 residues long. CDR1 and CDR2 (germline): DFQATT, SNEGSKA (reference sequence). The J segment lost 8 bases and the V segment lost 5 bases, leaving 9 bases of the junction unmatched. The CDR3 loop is CSAATSGAAGTQYF. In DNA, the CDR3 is TGCAGTGCTGCGACTAGCGGGGCCGCCGGTACGCAGTATTTT.

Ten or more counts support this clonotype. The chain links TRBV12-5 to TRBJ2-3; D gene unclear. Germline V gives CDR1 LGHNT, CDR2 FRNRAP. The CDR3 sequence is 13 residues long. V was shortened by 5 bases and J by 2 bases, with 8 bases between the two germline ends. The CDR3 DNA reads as TGTGCTAGTGGTCAAATACTCACAGATACGCAGTATTTT. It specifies CASGQILTDTQYF.

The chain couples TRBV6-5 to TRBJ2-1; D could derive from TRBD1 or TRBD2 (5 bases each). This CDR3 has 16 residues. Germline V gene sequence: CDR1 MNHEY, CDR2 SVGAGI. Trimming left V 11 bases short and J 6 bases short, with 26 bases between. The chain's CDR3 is CACRPPGRTLINEQFF. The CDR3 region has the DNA TGTGCCTGCCGCCCACCGGGACGGACCTTAATCAATGAGCAGTTCTTC.

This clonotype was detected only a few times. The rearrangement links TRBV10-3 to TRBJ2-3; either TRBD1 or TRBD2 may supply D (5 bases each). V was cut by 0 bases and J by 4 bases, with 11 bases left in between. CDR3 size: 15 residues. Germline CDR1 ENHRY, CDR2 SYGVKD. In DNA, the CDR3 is TGTGCCATCAGTGAGTCGGGGCAGGGAGCAGATACGCAGTATTTT. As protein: CAISESGQGADTQYF.

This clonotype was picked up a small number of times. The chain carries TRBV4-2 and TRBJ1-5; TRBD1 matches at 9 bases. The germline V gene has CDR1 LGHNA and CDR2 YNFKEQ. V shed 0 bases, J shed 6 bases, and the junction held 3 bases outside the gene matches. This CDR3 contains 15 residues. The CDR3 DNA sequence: TGTGCCAGCAGCCAAGAAAAGACAGGGGGTCAGCCCCAGCATTTT. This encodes CASSQEKTGGQPQHF.

DNA for the CDR3: TGCAGTGCTCCCGAACACAGTGGAGGCTACACCTTC. It translates to CSAPEHSGGYTF. The chain links TRBV20-1 to TRBJ1-2; no definite D call. The CDR3 sequence is 12 residues long. V shed 5 bases and J shed 8 bases, with 15 bases lying between them. The germline V gene encodes CDR1 DFQATT and CDR2 SNEGSKA (reference sequence).

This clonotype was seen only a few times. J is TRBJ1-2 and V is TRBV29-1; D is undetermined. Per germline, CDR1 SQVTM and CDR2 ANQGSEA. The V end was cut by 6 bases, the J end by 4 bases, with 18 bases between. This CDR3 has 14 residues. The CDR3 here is CSVSPLWASYGYTF. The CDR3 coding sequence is TGCAGCGTGTCCCCTTTATGGGCGAGCTATGGCTACACCTTC.

The CDR3 loop reads CATSSPSPGEKLFF. The CDR3, as DNA: TGTGCCACCAGCAGTCCCTCCCCTGGTGAAAAACTGTTTTTT. V is TRBV15 and J is TRBJ1-4; D not certain. The CDR3 is 14 residues long. Germline V gene data show CDR1 as LNHNV and CDR2 as YYDKDF (reference sequence). V was clipped by 3 bases and J by 7 bases, with 12 bases between them. Full variable domain (remainder filled in from reference TRBV15 and TRBJ1-4): DAMVIQNPRYQVTQFGKPVTLSCSQTLNHNVMYWYQQKSSQAPKLLFHYYDKDFNNEADTPDNFQSRRPNTSFCFLDIRSPGLGDTAMYLCATSSPSPGEKLFFGSGTQLSVL.

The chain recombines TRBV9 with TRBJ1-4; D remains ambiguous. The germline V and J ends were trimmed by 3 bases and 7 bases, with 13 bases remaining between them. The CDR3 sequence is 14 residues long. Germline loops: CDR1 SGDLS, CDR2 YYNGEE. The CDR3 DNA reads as TGTGCCAGCAGCGGGGGTGAGGGTTTTGAAAAACTGTTTTTT. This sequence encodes CASSGGEGFEKLFF.

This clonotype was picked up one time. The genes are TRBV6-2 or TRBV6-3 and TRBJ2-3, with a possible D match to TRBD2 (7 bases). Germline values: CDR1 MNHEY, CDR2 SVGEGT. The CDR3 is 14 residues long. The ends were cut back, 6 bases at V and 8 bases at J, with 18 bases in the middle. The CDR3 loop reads CASRKTGERGTQYF. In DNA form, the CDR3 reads TGTGCCAGCAGAAAGACAGGAGAGCGGGGTACGCAGTATTTT.

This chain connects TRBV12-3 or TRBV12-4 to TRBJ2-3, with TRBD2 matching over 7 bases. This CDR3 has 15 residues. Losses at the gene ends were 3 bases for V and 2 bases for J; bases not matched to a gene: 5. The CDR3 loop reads CASSLTSLATDTQYF. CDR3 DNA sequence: TGTGCCAGCAGTTTGACTAGCTTAGCCACAGATACGCAGTATTTT.

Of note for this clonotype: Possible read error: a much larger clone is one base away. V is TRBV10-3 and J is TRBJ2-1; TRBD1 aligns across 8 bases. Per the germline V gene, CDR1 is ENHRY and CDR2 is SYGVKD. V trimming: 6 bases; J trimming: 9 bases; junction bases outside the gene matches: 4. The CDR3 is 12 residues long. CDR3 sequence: CAIRAGGFEQFF. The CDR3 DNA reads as TGTGCCATCAGGGCAGGGGGCTTTGAGCAGTTCTTC.

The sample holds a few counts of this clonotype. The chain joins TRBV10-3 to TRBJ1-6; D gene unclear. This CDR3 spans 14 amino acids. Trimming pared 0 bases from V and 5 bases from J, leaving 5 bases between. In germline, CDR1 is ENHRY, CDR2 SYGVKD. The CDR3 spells CAISESMDNSPLHF. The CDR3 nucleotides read TGTGCCATCAGTGAGTCGATGGATAATTCACCCCTCCACTTT.